The next 25 T cell receptor beta chains were all read from a single sample in a study of blood T cell repertoires in COVID-19. The repertoire was sequenced with immunoSEQ multiplex PCR; TCRdb's copy has only in-frame clones and lacks some. This repertoire shows about 140,000 clones, around 81% found once; its top ten account for about 1.4%. The sequenced material came from peripheral blood. The source of these receptors is a human donor in a cohort sampled during active COVID-19.

The chain has TRBV5-1 and TRBJ1-6; no firm D call. Germline assignment: CDR1 SGHRS and CDR2 YFSETQ. The germline V and J ends were trimmed by 1 base and 7 bases, with 12 bases remaining between them. The length of the CDR3 is 15 residues. CDR3 in DNA: TGCGCCAGCAGCTTGAATCCGGTGAAGAATTCACCCCTCCACTTT. Translation: CASSLNPVKNSPLHF.

CDR3 sequence (DNA): TGTGCCAGCAGTCCCCCCCTGACAGTCTCCGATGAAAAACTGTTTTTT. This gives the protein CASSPPLTVSDEKLFF. The rearrangement links TRBV28 to TRBJ1-4, with a weak D call TRBD1 (5 bases). The V gene lost 5 bases and the J gene lost 6 bases, with 19 bases spanning the gap. The CDR3 sequence is 16 residues long. Germline CDR1 and CDR2: MDHEN and SYDVKM.

The rearrangement joins TRBV14 to TRBJ1-5; TRBD1 aligns across 7 bases. The germline V gene encodes CDR1 SGHDN and CDR2 FVKESK. The CDR3 is 15 amino acids. V lost 1 base to trimming and J lost 5 bases; unmatched junction nucleotides: 5. The CDR3 bases are TGTGCCAGCAGCCAAGTAGGGGGCAGACATCAGCCCCAGCATTTT. As protein: CASSQVGGRHQPQHF.

The V gene is TRBV6-2 or TRBV6-3, the J gene TRBJ1-3, with D perhaps matching TRBD1 (6 bases). The CDR3 contains 16 residues. V lost 4 bases and J 0 bases, leaving 13 bases between the germline ends. Looked up from germline, CDR1 is MNHEY and CDR2 is SVGEGT. In DNA form, the CDR3 reads TGTGCCAGCAGTTCCTCGAGGACAGTCTCTGGAAACACCATATATTTT. This sequence encodes CASSSSRTVSGNTIYF.

The chain joins TRBV4-1 to TRBJ2-1; D unresolved. The CDR3 sequence is 16 residues long. Trimming left V 0 bases short and J 5 bases short, with 14 bases between. From germline, CDR1 is MGHRA and CDR2 YSYEKL. The CDR3 DNA follows: TGCGCCAGCAGCCAAGACGACGGCGGCCGGGACAATGAGCAGTTCTTC. The encoded protein is CASSQDDGGRDNEQFF.

CDR3 sequence (DNA): TGTGCCAGCAGCGCCCCAATTGCGGGAGGGTCAGATACGCAGTATTTT. This encodes CASSAPIAGGSDTQYF. The chain uses TRBV9 and TRBJ2-3; 9 nucleotides line up with TRBD2. V shed 3 bases and J 4 bases; nucleotides not matched to a gene: 9. This CDR3 has 16 amino acids. In germline, CDR1 is SGDLS, CDR2 YYNGEE.

The gene calls are TRBV20-1 and TRBJ2-3, with 10 bases aligning to TRBD2. The CDR3 is 13 amino acids. Germline V gene lookup returns CDR1 DFQATT and CDR2 SNEGSKA (reference sequence). V lost 3 bases and J lost 7; bases outside the gene matches: 4. This chain's CDR3 is CSASSSGRNTQYF. CDR3 nucleotide sequence: TGCAGTGCTAGTTCTAGCGGGAGAAATACGCAGTATTTT.

This sequence joins TRBV19 and TRBJ1-2; D is ambiguous. V lost 1 base, J lost 0 bases, and 9 bases lay in between. Germline-derived CDR1 and CDR2 are LNHDA and SQIVND (reference sequence). CDR3 length: 15 amino acids. The CDR3 DNA follows: TGTGCCAGTAGTATAGTACAGCCTCCTAACTATGGCTACACCTTC. As protein: CASSIVQPPNYGYTF.

V gene TRBV11-2 combines with J gene TRBJ1-6; 7 positions agree with TRBD1. There are 15 residues in the CDR3. J lost 10 bases, V lost 7 bases, and 13 bases had no gene match. Germline V gives CDR1 SGHAT, CDR2 FQNNGV. The CDR3 region is CASIANRGVGSPLHF. As DNA, the CDR3 is TGTGCCAGCATCGCGAACAGGGGAGTAGGGTCACCCCTCCACTTT.

The chain is built from TRBV28 and TRBJ2-1; D is uncertain. The CDR3 runs 12 residues. Germline lookup yields CDR1 MDHEN and CDR2 SYDVKM. V was clipped by 6 bases and J by 9 bases, with 12 bases between them. CDR3 DNA sequence: TGTGCCAGCAGCATCGGGTTAGGTGAGCAGTTCTTC. Encoded protein: CASSIGLGEQFF.

This sequence joins TRBV5-4 and TRBJ2-5; 8 nucleotides match TRBD1. The CDR3 has 13 amino acids. Germline lookup yields CDR1 SGHNT and CDR2 YYREEE (reference sequence). V was pared by 4 bases and J by 4 bases, with 3 bases of the junction left unmatched. The CDR3 DNA sequence: TGTGCCAGCAGCCCCGGGACAGGAGAGACCCAGTACTTC. Protein: CASSPGTGETQYF.

The V call is TRBV18, the J call TRBJ1-4, with D possibly matching TRBD1 (6 bases). The germline CDR1 and CDR2 sequences are KGHSH and LQKENI. V was cut by 1 base and J by 6 bases, with 9 bases left in between. This CDR3 region has 14 residues. The CDR3: CASSPRGQDEKLFF. The CDR3 nucleotides read TGTGCCAGCTCACCACGGGGGCAGGATGAAAAACTGTTTTTT.

The rearrangement uses TRBV1 and TRBJ2-5; the table's D call, TRBD1, has no DNA check behind it. TRBV1 is an annotated pseudogene. The CDR3 loop spans 15 amino acids. CDR3 sequence (DNA): TGCACCAGCAGCCTCCCAGAAAGACAACAAGAGACCCAGTACTTC. This translates into CTSSLPERQQETQYF.

V gene TRBV7-9 combines with J gene TRBJ1-2, with TRBD1 as a possible D gene (5 bases). This CDR3 is built from 13 residues. CDR1 is SEHNR, CDR2 FQNEAQ, per germline (reference sequence). Trimming removed 5 bases from V and 3 bases from J, with 10 bases in between. The CDR3 protein is CASSPGAHYGYTF. The CDR3 bases are TGTGCCAGCAGCCCTGGGGCCCACTATGGCTACACCTTC.

With regard to this clone: The junction does not match germline at one end; this may be a read error. J is TRBJ2-7 and V is TRBV30; 7 positions match TRBD1. The germline gives CDR1 GTSNPN, CDR2 SVGIG (reference sequence). The CDR3 contains 11 residues. The CDR3 region is CAWSVAKGQTF. The CDR3 bases are TGTGCCTGGAGTGTGGCCAAGGGACAGACATTC.

There are a few counts of this clone. The gene calls are TRBV28 and TRBJ2-3, with 8 bases aligning to TRBD2. In germline, CDR1 is MDHEN, CDR2 SYDVKM. This CDR3 spans 14 amino acids. V gave up 8 bases and J gave up 0 bases; unmatched junction bases: 4. The CDR3 DNA reads as TGTGCCAGCGCGGGAGGACCAAGCACAGATACGCAGTATTTT. It is translated as CASAGGPSTDTQYF. Drawing the rest from reference TRBV28 and TRBJ2-3, the complete variable domain is DVKVTQSSRYLVKRTGEKVFLECVQDMDHENMFWYRQDPGLGLRLIYFSYDVKMKEKGDIPEGYSVSREKKERFSLILESASTNQTSMYLCASAGGPSTDTQYFGPGTRLTVL.

V usage is TRBV18 and J usage is TRBJ2-5; tentative D call: TRBD1 (6 bases). V shed 8 bases and J shed 3 bases, with 13 bases lying between them. CDR3 length: 13 residues. From germline, CDR1 is KGHSH and CDR2 LQKENI. CDR3: CASTTGPEETQYF. The CDR3 DNA is TGTGCCAGCACGACAGGTCCTGAAGAGACCCAGTACTTC.

In DNA form, the CDR3 reads TGTGCCAGCAGACTAGCGGGGCCCAGCACAGATACGCAGTATTTT. Protein product: CASRLAGPSTDTQYF. This chain connects TRBV19 to TRBJ2-3, with 11 bases identical to TRBD2. Germline CDR1 reads LNHDA; CDR2 reads SQIVND (reference sequence). Germline trimming cut 9 bases from V and 0 bases from J; bases unmatched to any gene: 5. The CDR3 is 15 amino acids.

The chain employs TRBV28 and TRBJ1-1, with D unclear. Germline V lookup: CDR1 MDHEN, CDR2 SYDVKM. The CDR3 spans 14 residues. Trimming took 5 bases from V and 1 from J, leaving 11 bases between them. CDR3 DNA: TGTGCCAGCAGTCCCCCACATCCGAACACTGAAGCTTTCTTT. It is translated as CASSPPHPNTEAFF.

The chain has TRBV3-1 (or the pseudogene TRBV3-2) and TRBJ1-6, with a tentative D call TRBD1 (6 bases). The germline CDR1 and CDR2 sequences are LGHDT and YNNKEL (reference sequence). The V end was cut by 4 bases, the J end by 6 bases, with 10 bases between. This CDR3 has 14 residues. The CDR3 DNA reads TGTGCCAGCAGCCTAGGACAGTTTAATTCACCCCTCCACTTT. This sequence encodes CASSLGQFNSPLHF.

This clone was seen only once. The V call is TRBV6-2 or TRBV6-3, the J call TRBJ1-1; 8 nucleotides match TRBD1. This CDR3 region has 15 residues. Germline V gives CDR1 MNHEY, CDR2 SVGEGT. The trim removed 5 bases at V and 6 bases at J, leaving 11 bases unmatched. The CDR3 sequence is CASSTPGQGYSEAFF. DNA of the CDR3: TGTGCCAGCAGTACACCAGGACAGGGATACTCTGAAGCTTTCTTT.

This sequence joins TRBV11-2 and TRBJ1-1; D call uncertain. Germline V CDR1 and CDR2: SGHAT, FQNNGV. This CDR3 comprises 13 residues. Trimming cost V 4 bases and J 1 base, with 7 bases left between them. CDR3 nucleotide sequence: TGTGCCAGCAGCTCTCAGTCGAACACTGAAGCTTTCTTT. Residues: CASSSQSNTEAFF.

This clone appeared a single time. The V and J genes are TRBV9 and TRBJ2-5, with 8 bases fitting TRBD1. The CDR3 runs 16 residues. V trimming: 4 bases; J trimming: 5 bases; junction bases outside the gene matches: 13. Looked up from germline, CDR1 is SGDLS and CDR2 is YYNGEE. The CDR3 sequence: CASSPGARDRWETQYF. The CDR3 nucleotides are TGTGCCAGCAGCCCAGGGGCCCGGGACAGGTGGGAGACCCAGTACTTC.

This clone appeared once. J is TRBJ1-3 and V is TRBV11-2; maybe TRBD1 (5 bases). V was clipped by 5 bases and J by 0 bases, with 11 bases between them. This CDR3 comprises 15 residues. CDR1 and CDR2 (germline): SGHAT, FQNNGV. CDR3 loop: CASSPRTTSGNTIYF. The CDR3 DNA reads as TGTGCCAGCAGCCCCAGGACAACCTCTGGAAACACCATATATTTT. The complete variable domain, with remaining parts taken from reference TRBV11-2 and TRBJ1-3, reads EAGVAQSPRYKIIEKRQSVAFWCNPISGHATLYWYQQILGQGPKLLIQFQNNGVVDDSQLPKDRFSAERLKGVDSTLKIQPAKLEDSAVYLCASSPRTTSGNTIYFGEGSWLTVV.

CDR3 bases: TGTGCCAGCAGTGTCGAGGTGAATTCACCCCTCCACTTT. Translating it yields CASSVEVNSPLHF. This chain connects TRBV6-4 to TRBJ1-6; D uncertain. The CDR3 runs to 13 residues. Per germline, CDR1 MRHNA and CDR2 SNTAGT. Between the trimmed V and J ends, which lost 4 bases and 7 bases, there was a span of 8 bases.